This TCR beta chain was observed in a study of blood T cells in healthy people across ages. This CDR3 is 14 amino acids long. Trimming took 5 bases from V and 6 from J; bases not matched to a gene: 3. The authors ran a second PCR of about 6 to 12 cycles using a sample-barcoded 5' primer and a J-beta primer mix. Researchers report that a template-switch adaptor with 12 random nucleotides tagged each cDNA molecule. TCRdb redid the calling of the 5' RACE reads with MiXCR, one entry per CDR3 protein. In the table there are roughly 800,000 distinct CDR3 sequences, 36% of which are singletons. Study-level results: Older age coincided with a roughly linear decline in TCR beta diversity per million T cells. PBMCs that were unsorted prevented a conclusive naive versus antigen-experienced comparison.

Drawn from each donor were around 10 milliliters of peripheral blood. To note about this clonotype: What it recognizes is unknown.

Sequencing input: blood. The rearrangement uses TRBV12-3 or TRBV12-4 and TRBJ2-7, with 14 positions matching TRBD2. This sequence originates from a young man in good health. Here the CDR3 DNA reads TGTGCCAGCAGTCAGACTAGCGGGGGGGGCGAGCAGTACTTC. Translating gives CASSQTSGGGEQYF.